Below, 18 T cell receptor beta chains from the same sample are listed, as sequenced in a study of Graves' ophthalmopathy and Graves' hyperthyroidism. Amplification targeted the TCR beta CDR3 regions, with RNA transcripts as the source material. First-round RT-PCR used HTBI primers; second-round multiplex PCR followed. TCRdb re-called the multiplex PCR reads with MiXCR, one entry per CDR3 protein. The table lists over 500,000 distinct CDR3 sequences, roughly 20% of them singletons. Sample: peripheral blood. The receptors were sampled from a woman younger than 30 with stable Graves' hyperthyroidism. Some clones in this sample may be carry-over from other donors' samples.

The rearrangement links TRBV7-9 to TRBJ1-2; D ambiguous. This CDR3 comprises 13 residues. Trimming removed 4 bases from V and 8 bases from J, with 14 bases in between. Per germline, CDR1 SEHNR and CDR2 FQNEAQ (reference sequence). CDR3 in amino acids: CASSSSNIRGYTF. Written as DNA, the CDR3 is TGTGCCAGCAGCTCCTCAAACATCCGCGGCTACACCTTC.

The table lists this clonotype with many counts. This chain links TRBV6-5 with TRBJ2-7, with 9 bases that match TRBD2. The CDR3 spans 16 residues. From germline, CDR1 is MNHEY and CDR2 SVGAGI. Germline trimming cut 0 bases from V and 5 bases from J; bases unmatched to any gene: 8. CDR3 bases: TGTGCCAGCAGTTACTCCAGCGGGAGGCCGGGGAACGAGCAGTACTTC. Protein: CASSYSSGRPGNEQYF.

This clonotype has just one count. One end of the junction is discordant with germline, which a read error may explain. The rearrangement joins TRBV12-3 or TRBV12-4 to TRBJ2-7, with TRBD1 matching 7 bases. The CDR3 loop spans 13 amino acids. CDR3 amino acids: CASSLTGPGELYF. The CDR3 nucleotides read TGTGCCAGCAGCCTGACAGGGCCCGGGGAGCTGTACTTC.

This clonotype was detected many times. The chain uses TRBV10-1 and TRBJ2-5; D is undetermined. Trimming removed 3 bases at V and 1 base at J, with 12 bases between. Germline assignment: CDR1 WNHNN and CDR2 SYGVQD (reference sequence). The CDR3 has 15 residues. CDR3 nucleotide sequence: TGCGCCAGCAGTGACAGGAAGACGACCCAAGAGACCCAGTACTTC. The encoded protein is CASSDRKTTQETQYF.

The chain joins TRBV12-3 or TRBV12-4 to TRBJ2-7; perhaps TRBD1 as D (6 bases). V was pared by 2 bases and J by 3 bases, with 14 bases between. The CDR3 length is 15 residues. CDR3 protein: CASSLFGGQYYEQYF. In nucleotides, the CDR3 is TGTGCCAGCAGTTTATTCGGCGGACAGTACTACGAGCAGTACTTC.

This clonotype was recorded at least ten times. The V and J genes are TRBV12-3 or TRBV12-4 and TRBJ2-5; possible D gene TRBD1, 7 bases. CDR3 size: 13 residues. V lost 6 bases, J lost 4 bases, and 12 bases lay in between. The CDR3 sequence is CASRQGGGETQYF. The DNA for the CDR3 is TGTGCCAGCAGGCAGGGGGGCGGAGAGACCCAGTACTTC.

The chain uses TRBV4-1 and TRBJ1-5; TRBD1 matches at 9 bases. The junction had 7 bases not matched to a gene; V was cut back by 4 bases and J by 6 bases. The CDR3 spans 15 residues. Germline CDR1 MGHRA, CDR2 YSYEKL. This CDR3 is CASSPGTGRSQPQHF. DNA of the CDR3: TGCGCCAGCAGCCCAGGGACAGGGCGAAGTCAGCCCCAGCATTTT.

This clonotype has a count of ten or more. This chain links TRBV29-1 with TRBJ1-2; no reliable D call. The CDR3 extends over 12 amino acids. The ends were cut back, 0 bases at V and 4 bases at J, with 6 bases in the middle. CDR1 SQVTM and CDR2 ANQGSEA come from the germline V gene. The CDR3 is CSVEDLSYGYTF. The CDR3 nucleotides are TGCAGCGTTGAAGATCTAAGCTATGGCTACACCTTC. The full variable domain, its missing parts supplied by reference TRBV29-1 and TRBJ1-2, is SAVISQKPSRDICQRGTSLTIQCQVDSQVTMMFWYRQQPGQSLTLIATANQGSEATYESGFVIDKFPISRPNLTFSTLTVSNMSPEDSSIYLCSVEDLSYGYTFGSGTRLTVV.

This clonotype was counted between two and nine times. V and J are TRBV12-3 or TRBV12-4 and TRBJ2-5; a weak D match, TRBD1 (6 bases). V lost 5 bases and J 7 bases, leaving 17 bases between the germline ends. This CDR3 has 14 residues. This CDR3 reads CASSHRDGVGTQYF. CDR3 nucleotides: TGTGCCAGCAGTCACAGGGACGGGGTGGGGACCCAGTACTTC.

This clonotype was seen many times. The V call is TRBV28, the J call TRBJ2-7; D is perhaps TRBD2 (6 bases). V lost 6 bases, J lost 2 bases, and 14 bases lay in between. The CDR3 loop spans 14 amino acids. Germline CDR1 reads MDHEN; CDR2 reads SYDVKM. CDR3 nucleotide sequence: TGTGCCAGCAGCGACCACGGGGGTCCCTACGAGCAGTACTTC. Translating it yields CASSDHGGPYEQYF. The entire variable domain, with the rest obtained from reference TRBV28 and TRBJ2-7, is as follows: DVKVTQSSRYLVKRTGEKVFLECVQDMDHENMFWYRQDPGLGLRLIYFSYDVKMKEKGDIPEGYSVSREKKERFSLILESASTNQTSMYLCASSDHGGPYEQYFGPGTRLTVT.

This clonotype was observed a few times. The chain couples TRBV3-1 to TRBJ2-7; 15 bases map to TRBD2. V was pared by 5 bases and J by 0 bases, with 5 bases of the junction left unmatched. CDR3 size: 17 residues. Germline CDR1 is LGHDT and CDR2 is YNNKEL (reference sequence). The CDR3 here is CASSSGLAGGSSYEQYF. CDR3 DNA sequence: TGTGCCAGCAGCTCAGGACTAGCGGGAGGGAGCTCCTACGAGCAGTACTTC.

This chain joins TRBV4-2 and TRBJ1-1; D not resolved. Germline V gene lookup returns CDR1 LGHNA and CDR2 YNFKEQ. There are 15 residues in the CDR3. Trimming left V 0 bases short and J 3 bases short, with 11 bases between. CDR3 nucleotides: TGTGCCAGCAGCCAAGATCGGGAGGGATACACTGAAGCTTTCTTT. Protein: CASSQDREGYTEAFF.

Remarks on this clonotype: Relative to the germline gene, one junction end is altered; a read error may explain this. The CDR3 protein is CASSTEAFGQPQHF. CDR3 bases: TGTGCCAGTAGTACTGAGGCGTTTGGGCAGCCTCAGCATTTT. The genes are TRBV19 and TRBJ1-5; D gene unclear. The germline CDR1 and CDR2 sequences are LNHDA and SQIVND (reference sequence). The CDR3 extends over 14 amino acids.

CDR3 amino acids: CAISETSGGAQETQYF. Here the CDR3 DNA reads TGTGCCATCAGTGAGACTAGCGGGGGGGCCCAGGAGACCCAGTACTTC. V and J are TRBV10-3 and TRBJ2-5, with 13 nucleotides matching TRBD2. V shed 2 bases and J 5 bases; nucleotides not matched to a gene: 5. Germline-derived CDR1 and CDR2 are ENHRY and SYGVKD. This CDR3 is 16 amino acids long.

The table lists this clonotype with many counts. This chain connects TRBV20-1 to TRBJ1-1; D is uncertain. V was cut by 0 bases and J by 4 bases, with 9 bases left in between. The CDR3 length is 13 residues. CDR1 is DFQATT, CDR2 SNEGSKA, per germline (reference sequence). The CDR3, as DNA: TGCAGTGCTAGAGATGAGGTCTCCACTGAAGCTTTCTTT. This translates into CSARDEVSTEAFF.

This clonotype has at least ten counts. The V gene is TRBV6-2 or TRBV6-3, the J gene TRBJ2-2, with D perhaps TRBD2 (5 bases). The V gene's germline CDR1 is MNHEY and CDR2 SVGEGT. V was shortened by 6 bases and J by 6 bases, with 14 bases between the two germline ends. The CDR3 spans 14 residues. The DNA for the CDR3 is TGTGCCAGCAGGATTGGAGGTGGGCCCGGGGAGCTGTTTTTT. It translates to CASRIGGGPGELFF.

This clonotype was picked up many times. CDR3 nucleotide sequence: TGTGCCAGCAGTTTACTTTCGCCAGGGACAGGAAACACCATATATTTT. It specifies CASSLLSPGTGNTIYF. The chain links TRBV12-3 or TRBV12-4 to TRBJ1-3; TRBD1 is a possible D gene (6 bases). This CDR3 contains 16 residues. Trimming removed 2 bases at V and 4 bases at J, with 15 bases between.

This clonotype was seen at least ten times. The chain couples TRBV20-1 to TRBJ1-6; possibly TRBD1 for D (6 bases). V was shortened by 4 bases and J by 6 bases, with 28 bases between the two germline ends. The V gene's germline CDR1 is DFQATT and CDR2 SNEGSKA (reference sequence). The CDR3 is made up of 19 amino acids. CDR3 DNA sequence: TGCAGTGCTACCCCCCTGGGGATTGACAGGCGGACGATTAATTCACCCCTCCACTTT. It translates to CSATPLGIDRRTINSPLHF.